This T cell receptor beta chain was recorded in a study of regulatory T cells in long-lasting Graves disease. Arm-PCR of CDR3 regions with iRepertoire HTBI primers generated TCR beta libraries. TCRdb itself ran the multiplex PCR reads through MiXCR, one entry per CDR3 protein. The sample carries over 450,000 distinct CDR3 sequences, roughly 21% recorded once. Germline lookup yields CDR1 MNHEY and CDR2 SMNVEV (reference sequence). CDR3 size: 13 residues. The junction had 10 bases not matched to a gene; V was cut back by 5 bases and J by 15 bases. Time point denoted: persistent/refractory GD, antithyroid drugs over 5 years with positive TRAb. PBMC-derived RNA was used for the TCR library. Graves' disease diagnoses followed American Thyroid Association guidelines.

The material was peripheral blood mononuclear cells (PBMCs), obtained when the disease was refractory, from a patient treated with antithyroid drugs. This TCR derives from a female donor with Graves disease. The chain links TRBV27 to TRBJ2-1, with 10 positions matching TRBD2. The CDR3 nucleotides are TGTGCCAGCAGTGGGTCCGGCCCTAGCGGGAGGTTCTTC. This translates into CASSGSGPSGRFF.